One and the same sample provided the 17 T cell receptor beta chains below, sequenced in a study of blood T cells in healthy people across ages. A J-beta primer mix and a sample-barcoded 5' primer were used in a second PCR of about 7 to 12 cycles. TCRdb analysed the 5' RACE reads with MiXCR anew, one entry per CDR3 protein. The table has under 1,100,000 distinct CDR3 sequences, under 30% seen once. The sample was also reused in another study, on T cells of mothers and their children.

The sequenced sample consisted of blood. These receptors were obtained from a girl aged 2 to 10 in good health.

The V gene is TRBV6-5, the J gene TRBJ2-5, with 8 bases that match TRBD1. The V gene end was trimmed by 4 bases and the J gene end by 5 bases; junction bases not matched to a gene: 6. This CDR3 is built from 14 residues. CDR1 and CDR2 from the germline V gene are MNHEY and SVGAGI. In nucleotides, the CDR3 is TGTGCCAGCAGTTGGACAGGGCTAGGGGAGACCCAGTACTTC. Translating it yields CASSWTGLGETQYF.

V is TRBV4-1 and J is TRBJ2-1; 10 bases are shared with TRBD2. The CDR3 sequence is 16 residues long. V lost 0 bases, J lost 6 bases, and 5 bases stayed unmatched. Germline values: CDR1 MGHRA, CDR2 YSYEKL. For the CDR3, the DNA is TGCGCCAGCAGCCAAGAAGGGGCTAGCGGGAGCAATGAGCAGTTCTTC. Its translation: CASSQEGASGSNEQFF.

The chain combines TRBV21-1 with TRBJ1-4; the D call TRBD1 from the table was never checked on the DNA. TRBV21-1 is marked as a pseudogene. This CDR3 comprises 16 residues. CDR3 sequence: CASSNGSGQGDEKLFF. Written as DNA, the CDR3 is TGTGCCAGCAGCAATGGGTCGGGACAGGGAGATGAAAAACTGTTTTTT.

This clonotype came up a few times. The chain employs TRBV12-3 or TRBV12-4 and TRBJ1-1; D is ambiguous. This CDR3 is 14 amino acids long. V gave up 5 bases and J gave up 0 bases, with 10 bases separating them. CDR3 sequence reads: CASSLASMNTEAFF. DNA of the CDR3: TGTGCCAGCAGTCTCGCATCAATGAACACTGAAGCTTTCTTT.

This clonotype was detected a few times. Here the CDR3 DNA reads TGTGCCAGCAGTCGCCTCGGGACCGACTCCTACGAGCAGTACTTC. It specifies CASSRLGTDSYEQYF. V is TRBV12-3 or TRBV12-4 and J is TRBJ2-1, with D possibly being TRBD1 or TRBD2 (5 bases each). Judging by the DNA end, TRBJ2-7 fits better; the J call may be wrong. The CDR3 totals 15 residues.

The rearrangement links TRBV11-2 to TRBJ1-4; D ambiguous. CDR1 and CDR2 from the germline V gene are SGHAT and FQNNGV. V was clipped by 1 base and J by 5 bases, with 11 bases between them. This CDR3 has 15 residues. The CDR3 loop reads CASSLVVARNEKLFF. The CDR3 DNA follows: TGTGCCAGCAGCTTAGTTGTCGCCCGAAATGAAAAACTGTTTTTT.

This clonotype has a handful of counts. The V gene is TRBV19, the J gene TRBJ2-1, with TRBD1 matching over 8 bases. The germline V gene encodes CDR1 LNHDA and CDR2 SQIVND (reference sequence). Trimming cost V 11 bases and J 8 bases; bases outside gene matches: 5. CDR3 length equals 11 residues. CDR3 sequence reads: CAGGTGDEQFF. The CDR3 DNA is TGTGCCGGGGGGACAGGAGATGAGCAGTTCTTC.

This clonotype showed up just a few times. Lacking the conserved final phenylalanine or tryptophan, this CDR3 likely reflects a read error. This chain connects TRBV5-1 to TRBJ2-1; no clear D gene. Germline V gives CDR1 SGHRS, CDR2 YFSETQ. V was clipped by 0 bases and J by 0 bases, with 10 bases between them. This CDR3 region has 16 residues. The CDR3 DNA follows: TGCGCCAGCAGCTTGGGGGCGCTTCACTCCTACAATGAGCAGTTCTCC. This codes for CASSLGALHSYNEQFS.

This clonotype has more than one count but fewer than ten. The germline gene is not matched at one end of the junction; a read error may be the cause. V is TRBV10-3 and J is TRBJ1-5, with D maybe TRBD1 (5 bases). The CDR3 consists of 13 residues. The germline CDR1 and CDR2 sequences are ENHRY and SYGVKD. CDR3 loop: CAISEWGDQPQHF. In nucleotides, the CDR3 is TGCGCCATCAGTGAGTGGGGGGATCAGCCCCAGCATTTT.

The V call is TRBV29-1, the J call TRBJ2-3, with 7 bases fitting TRBD2. With 4 bases clipped from V and 5 bases from J, the junction kept 12 bases outside the gene matches. Germline CDR1 reads SQVTM; CDR2 reads ANQGSEA. The CDR3 runs 15 residues. The CDR3 region is CSVGKPGGSQDTQYF. The CDR3 nucleotides read TGCAGCGTTGGGAAACCTGGCGGGAGCCAAGATACGCAGTATTTT.

The gene calls are TRBV5-1 and TRBJ1-4; D is uncertain. Between the trimmed V and J ends, which lost 1 base and 0 bases, there was a span of 7 bases. Germline CDR1 is SGHRS and CDR2 is YFSETQ. The CDR3 is 15 residues long. In DNA form, the CDR3 reads TGCGCCAGCAGCTTGATTGGGGCAACTAATGAAAAACTGTTTTTT. Residues: CASSLIGATNEKLFF. Together with reference TRBV5-1 and TRBJ1-4, the CDR3 gives the full variable domain: KAGVTQTPRYLIKTRGQQVTLSCSPISGHRSVSWYQQTPGQGLQFLFEYFSETQRNKGNFPGRFSGRQFSNSRSEMNVSTLELGDSALYLCASSLIGATNEKLFFGSGTQLSVL.

This clonotype was seen only a few times. The V gene is TRBV5-4, the J gene TRBJ2-3, with 10 bases lining up with TRBD2. There are 21 residues in the CDR3. Germline values: CDR1 SGHNT, CDR2 YYREEE (reference sequence). Trimming removed 1 base from V and 5 bases from J; junction bases left unmatched: 22. The CDR3, as DNA: TGTGCCAGCAGCTTGCGTATTGGGCTAGCGGGAGCCCCAGATTGGTTAGATACGCAGTATTTT. Translation: CASSLRIGLAGAPDWLDTQYF.

The V and J genes are TRBV6-5 and TRBJ2-2; D unresolved. Germline values: CDR1 MNHEY, CDR2 SVGAGI. With 5 bases removed from V and 2 bases from J, the gap between germline ends came to 9 bases. The CDR3 is 14 amino acids. In DNA form, the CDR3 reads TGTGCCAGCAGTACAGATTTCAACACCGGGGAGCTGTTTTTT. Protein product: CASSTDFNTGELFF.

The chain uses TRBV3-1 and TRBJ1-3; tentative D call: TRBD1 (5 bases). The CDR3 has 18 residues. CDR1 is LGHDT, CDR2 YNNKEL, per germline (reference sequence). V was trimmed by 3 bases and J by 1 base, leaving 19 bases between them. The chain's CDR3 is CASSHYGAAFSSGNTIYF. Written as DNA, the CDR3 is TGTGCCAGCAGCCATTACGGGGCAGCTTTTTCTTCTGGAAACACCATATATTTT.

The chain couples TRBV24-1 to TRBJ2-5; the match to TRBD1 covers 8 bases. With V trimmed by 4 bases and J by 5 bases, 8 bases remained unmatched. The germline V gene encodes CDR1 KGHDR and CDR2 SFDVKD. This CDR3 region has 15 residues. The CDR3 DNA is TGTGCCACCAGTGAGAGGCAGGGGGCAATGGAGACCCAGTACTTC. It is translated as CATSERQGAMETQYF.

The genes are TRBV7-2 and TRBJ2-3; either TRBD1 or TRBD2 may fit D (6 bases each). Germline CDR1 reads SGHTA; CDR2 reads FQGNSA. Trimming removed 3 bases from V and 6 bases from J, with 19 bases in between. The length of the CDR3 is 16 residues. CDR3 sequence reads: CASSFEGGYPSDTQYF. CDR3 bases: TGTGCCAGCAGCTTCGAGGGGGGATATCCCAGTGATACGCAGTATTTT.

With regard to this clonotype: One end of the junction does not line up with germline, which may come from a read error. The rearrangement links TRBV9 to TRBJ1-1; a possible D gene is TRBD1 (5 bases). The CDR3 runs to 16 residues. Germline CDR1 and CDR2: SGDLS and YYNGEE. CDR3 bases: TGTGCCAGCAGCGGATCCCCATTCAGGGAGAACACTGAAACTCTCTTT. Residues: CASSGSPFRENTETLF.